A selection of T cell receptor beta chains follows, all from one sample in a study of blood T cells in healthy people across ages. In TCRdb, the 5' RACE reads were re-called with MiXCR into one record per CDR3 protein. In the table there are roughly 730,000 distinct CDR3 sequences, 56% of which are singletons. Sequencing was performed on blood. All receptors come from a man aged 35-49 years in good health. Each CDR3 is given with its conserved first and last residue. Fields, in order: V gene, D gene, J gene, clone size, CDR3 protein, CDR3 DNA. The D gene is left open where the match is weak. Clone sizes are given selectively: once, few, many, or a class where the clone is expanded.

V gene: TRBV20-1; D gene: -; J gene: TRBJ2-3; clone size: -; CDR3 protein: CSARRGAGDTQYF; CDR3 DNA: TGCAGTGCTAGACGGGGGGCAGGGGATACTCAGTATTTT
V gene: TRBV5-5; D gene: TRBD1; J gene: TRBJ2-7; clone size: -; CDR3 protein: CASSPHGQGNNEQYF; CDR3 DNA: TGTGCCAGCAGCCCGCACGGACAGGGGAACAACGAGCAGTACTTC
V gene: TRBV7-9; D gene: TRBD2; J gene: TRBJ2-1; clone size: -; CDR3 protein: CASSFEGLAVFNEQFF; CDR3 DNA: TGTGCCAGCAGCTTTGAAGGGCTAGCGGTTTTTAATGAGCAGTTCTTC
V gene: TRBV29-1; D gene: -; J gene: TRBJ1-2; clone size: few; CDR3 protein: CSVEWTANYGYTF; CDR3 DNA: TGCAGCGTTGAATGGACAGCTAACTATGGCTACACCTTC
V gene: TRBV9; D gene: TRBD2; J gene: TRBJ2-7; clone size: -; CDR3 protein: CASSLGTSALYEQYF; CDR3 DNA: TGTGCCAGCAGCCTCGGGACTAGCGCCCTTTACGAGCAGTACTTC
V gene: TRBV15; D gene: TRBD1; J gene: TRBJ2-2; clone size: -; CDR3 protein: CATSRDKGARYRNTGELFF; CDR3 DNA: TGTGCCACCAGCAGAGATAAGGGGGCGCGTTACCGGAACACCGGGGAGCTGTTTTTT
V gene: TRBV7-8; D gene: TRBD2; J gene: TRBJ2-1; clone size: -; CDR3 protein: CASSSGGLYNEQFF; CDR3 DNA: TGTGCCAGCAGCTCCGGGGGGTTATACAATGAGCAGTTCTTC
V gene: TRBV10-3; D gene: -; J gene: TRBJ2-7; clone size: -; CDR3 protein: CAISELYGSKGSYEQYF; CDR3 DNA: TGTGCCATCAGTGAATTGTACGGGTCAAAGGGCTCCTACGAGCAGTACTTC
V gene: TRBV20-1; D gene: -; J gene: TRBJ1-2; clone size: -; CDR3 protein: CSASQPGHGPYGYTF; CDR3 DNA: TGCAGTGCTAGCCAGCCGGGACACGGCCCGTATGGCTACACCTTC
V gene: TRBV6-2/TRBV6-3; D gene: TRBD1; J gene: TRBJ1-5; clone size: -; CDR3 protein: CASADRGNQPQHF; CDR3 DNA: TGTGCCAGCGCGGACAGGGGGAATCAGCCCCAGCATTTT
V gene: TRBV12-3/TRBV12-4; D gene: TRBD2; J gene: TRBJ2-1; clone size: -; CDR3 protein: CASSLTSGRAGEQFF; CDR3 DNA: TGTGCCAGCAGTTTAACTAGCGGGAGAGCGGGTGAGCAGTTCTTC
V gene: TRBV7-3; D gene: TRBD1; J gene: TRBJ1-2; clone size: -; CDR3 protein: CASSPGTGGSGGYTF; CDR3 DNA: TGTGCCAGCAGCCCGGGGACAGGGGGTAGTGGTGGCTACACCTTC
V gene: TRBV27; D gene: TRBD2; J gene: TRBJ2-1; clone size: -; CDR3 protein: CARSLLEVGGVSSYNEQFF; CDR3 DNA: TGTGCCCGCAGTTTATTAGAAGTTGGGGGGGTAAGCTCCTACAATGAGCAGTTCTTC
V gene: TRBV30; D gene: TRBD1; J gene: TRBJ2-1; clone size: -; CDR3 protein: CAWSRGFFEDRDSYNEQFF; CDR3 DNA: TGTGCCTGGAGCCGCGGTTTTTTTGAGGACAGGGACTCCTACAATGAGCAGTTCTTC
V gene: TRBV2; D gene: -; J gene: TRBJ1-6; clone size: -; CDR3 protein: CAIISSYNSPLHF; CDR3 DNA: TGTGCCATAATCAGCTCCTATAATTCACCCCTCCACTTT
V gene: TRBV7-9; D gene: -; J gene: TRBJ2-7; clone size: -; CDR3 protein: CASSFPREYYNEQYF; CDR3 DNA: TGTGCCAGCAGCTTTCCTCGGGAATACTACAATGAGCAGTACTTC
V gene: TRBV6-5; D gene: TRBD1; J gene: TRBJ1-6; clone size: -; CDR3 protein: CASRNPDRDSPLHF; CDR3 DNA: TGTGCCAGCAGGAACCCGGACAGGGATTCACCCCTCCACTTT
V gene: TRBV6-5; D gene: TRBD1; J gene: TRBJ1-6; clone size: -; CDR3 protein: CASSYSTGDSPLHF; CDR3 DNA: TGTGCCAGCAGTTATTCAACAGGGGATTCACCCCTCCACTTT
V gene: TRBV5-1; D gene: TRBD1; J gene: TRBJ2-7; clone size: many; CDR3 protein: CASSLWARGQGRTYEQYF; CDR3 DNA: TGCGCCAGCAGCTTGTGGGCCCGAGGACAGGGAAGGACCTACGAGCAGTACTTC
V gene: TRBV20-1; D gene: TRBD1; J gene: TRBJ2-7; clone size: few; CDR3 protein: CSAKGQTYEQYF; CDR3 DNA: TGCAGTGCTAAGGGACAGACATACGAGCAGTACTTC
V gene: TRBV12-3/TRBV12-4; D gene: -; J gene: TRBJ1-2; clone size: -; CDR3 protein: CASRVSGANYGYTF; CDR3 DNA: TGTGCCAGCAGAGTCTCAGGGGCTAACTATGGCTACACCTTC
V gene: TRBV20-1; D gene: -; J gene: TRBJ1-4; clone size: -; CDR3 protein: CSAIHRDGNEKLFF; CDR3 DNA: TGCAGTGCTATACACCGGGACGGTAATGAAAAACTGTTTTTT
V gene: TRBV10-2; D gene: -; J gene: TRBJ2-7; clone size: few; CDR3 protein: CASSGAGQLYEQYF; CDR3 DNA: TGCGCCAGCAGTGGGGCGGGCCAACTCTACGAGCAGTACTTC
V gene: TRBV14; D gene: -; J gene: TRBJ1-1; clone size: few; CDR3 protein: CASSLNRATEAFF; CDR3 DNA: TGTGCCAGCAGCCTTAACAGGGCTACTGAAGCTTTCTTT
V gene: TRBV20-1; D gene: -; J gene: TRBJ2-7; clone size: few; CDR3 protein: CSAPGDSGFSYEQYF; CDR3 DNA: TGCAGTGCCCCCGGGGATAGCGGCTTCTCCTACGAGCAGTACTTC
V gene: TRBV5-1; D gene: TRBD2; J gene: TRBJ2-7; clone size: -; CDR3 protein: CASSLEASGYFEQYF; CDR3 DNA: TGCGCCAGCAGCTTGGAGGCTAGCGGTTACTTCGAGCAGTACTTC
V gene: TRBV7-8; D gene: TRBD2; J gene: TRBJ2-3; clone size: -; CDR3 protein: CASSLPSGGTTDTQYF; CDR3 DNA: TGTGCCAGCAGCTTACCTAGCGGGGGGACCACAGATACGCAGTATTTT